This is a list of T cell receptor beta chains from one sample in a study of blood T cell repertoires in COVID-19. Measured with immunoSEQ multiplex PCR; TCRdb has only the in-frame clones, and not every one. The table records about 180,000 clones, 85% to 90% of them present only once. The sequenced sample was peripheral blood. All receptors derive from a woman between 65 and 79 years old with COVID-19, enrolled during active disease. CDR3s include the opening cysteine and the closing phenylalanine or tryptophan. Each record gives: D gene, V gene, clone size, J gene, CDR3 DNA, CDR3 protein. D genes are given only for firm matches. Expanded clones get a size class; other rows say once, few or many, or leave the size out.

.	TRBV30	.	TRBJ1-5	TGTGCCTGGAGTATTGAAGGGGGTCAGCCCCAGCATTTT	CAWSIEGGQPQHF
.	TRBV20-1	.	TRBJ2-3	TGCAGTGCCCGGAGGTCTGATACGCAGTATTTT	CSARRSDTQYF
TRBD1	TRBV27	.	TRBJ1-5	TGTGCCAGCAGTCAAAGGACAGGCTTAAATCAGCCCCAGCATTTT	CASSQRTGLNQPQHF
.	TRBV18	.	TRBJ1-1	TGTGCCAGCTCACCTGCCCAGGGCGGTGAAGCTTTCTTT	CASSPAQGGEAFF
TRBD1	TRBV18	.	TRBJ1-2	TGTGCCAGCTCACGGGGGACAGGGGGCGTCGACTATGGCTACACCTTC	CASSRGTGGVDYGYTF
TRBD1	TRBV11-3	.	TRBJ2-1	TGTGCCAGCAGCTCCAGGGGGCCCACTCAGGGCAATGAGCAGTTCTTC	CASSSRGPTQGNEQFF
TRBD1	TRBV7-3	once	TRBJ1-1	TGTGCCAGCAGCTCGCAGGGGGCCCAGAACACTGAAGCTTTCTTT	CASSSQGAQNTEAFF
TRBD1	TRBV7-8	.	TRBJ2-4	TGTGCCAGCAGCGTCCGGGACAGGGGGCAGGTCGGCATTCAGTACTTC	CASSVRDRGQVGIQYF
TRBD1	TRBV27	.	TRBJ2-2	TGTGCCACTAATGGACAGGGACACACCGGGGAGCTGTTTTTT	CATNGQGHTGELFF
.	TRBV7-9	.	TRBJ2-3	TGTGCCAGCAGCTTAGAAGCGGGCACAGATACGCAGTATTTT	CASSLEAGTDTQYF
TRBD2	TRBV7-3	.	TRBJ2-2	TGTGCCAGCAGCCTCCTAGCGGGAGGAGGCACCGGGGAGCTGTTTTTT	CASSLLAGGGTGELFF
TRBD2	TRBV6-1	.	TRBJ2-3	TGTGCCAGCAGTGAGGTAGCGGGGCGGGGAGATACGCAGTATTTT	CASSEVAGRGDTQYF
.	TRBV23-1	.	TRBJ1-1	TGCGCCAGCAGTCAATCCTCCGGGACACCCTATCGCAGCATGAACACTGAAGCTTTCTTT	CASSQSSGTPYRSMNTEAFF
.	TRBV5-1	.	TRBJ2-7	TGCGCCAGCAGCCTTACAGGGCTACCATCCGAGCAGTACTTC	CASSLTGLPSEQYF
TRBD1	TRBV6-4	.	TRBJ1-2	TGTGCCAGCAGTCGGACAGGGGGCGCAGGAGGCTACACCTTC	CASSRTGGAGGYTF
.	TRBV2	.	TRBJ1-5	TGTGCCAGCAATATCTCCCCGGGGCCACAGATCGGGAGTGGCAATCAGCCCCAGCATTTT	CASNISPGPQIGSGNQPQHF
.	TRBV5-1	.	TRBJ2-3	TGCGCCAGCAGCTACAACAGGGCAGATACGCAGTATTTT	CASSYNRADTQYF
.	TRBV19	.	TRBJ1-1	TGTGCCAGTACTCCGTTACTACGGCCGAGGACTGAAGCTTTCTTT	CASTPLLRPRTEAFF
.	TRBV14	.	TRBJ2-3	TGTGCCAGCAGCCACCACGGGAGTTTTGGCACAGATACGCAGTATTTT	CASSHHGSFGTDTQYF
.	TRBV19	.	TRBJ2-5	TGTGCCAGTAGTCTATCGCTAGCCTCTAGAGGGGAGACCCAGTACTTC	CASSLSLASRGETQYF